Reported below is one TCR beta chain. Antigen unknown. cDNA prepared by RNA extraction and subsequent reverse transcription served as the template for sequencing. The assay was immunoSEQ multiplex PCR, and TCRdb's table has in-frame clones only and misses some. The repertoire includes about 210,000 clones, more than 55% of them detected once, and roughly 1.2% sits in the top ten. The entry originates in a study of CD8+ T cells in alopecia areata. Study-level information: Oral tofacitinib (5 to 10 mg twice daily) was administered to treated patients.

Study-level findings and limits: It was observed that many expanded lesional clones persisted in scalp and blood during tofacitinib. Tofacitinib significantly brought down scalp clonality and expanded CD8+ clones among top 100.

Regarding treatment: oral pan-JAK inhibitor, 5-10 mg twice daily. Both peripheral blood and punch biopsies of lesional scalp skin were obtained from patients who had alopecia areata. The TCR comes from a human donor with alopecia areata. Source: CD4+ T cells sorted from blood, taken at week 44, from a patient treated with tofacitinib.

The CDR3 sequence: CSVAQGDTEAFF. The CDR3 nucleotides are TGCAGCGTTGCACAGGGGGACACTGAAGCTTTCTTT. The chain joins TRBV29-1 to TRBJ1-1; 8 bases align to TRBD1. The CDR3 totals 12 residues. Germline CDR1 is SQVTM and CDR2 is ANQGSEA. Unmatched junction bases numbered 1, after V lost 4 bases and J lost 3 bases.